Listed below are T cell receptor beta chains from one sample, sequenced in a study of tumor-infiltrating lymphocytes in localized non-small cell lung cancer. Generated by immunoSEQ multiplex PCR, the TCRdb table keeps only in-frame clones and is missing some. The sample has 11,000 to 15,000 clones; nearly 70% are singletons. Input material: uninvolved lung tissue not adjacent to the tumor. These receptors were obtained from a human donor with non-small cell lung cancer. The CDR3 runs from the conserved cysteine through the conserved F or W. The D gene is left open where the match is weak. Some rows have no size entry. The others give once, few or many, or a class for an expanded clone.

J gene: TRBJ1-5; V gene: TRBV2; clone size: -; D gene: -; CDR3 DNA: TGTGCCAGCAGAGCCTTGCGACGGGATCAGCCCCAGCATTTT; CDR3 protein: CASRALRRDQPQHF
J gene: TRBJ1-3; V gene: TRBV30; clone size: -; D gene: -; CDR3 DNA: TGTGCCTGGAGTGGGATTTCTGGAAACACCATATATTTT; CDR3 protein: CAWSGISGNTIYF
J gene: TRBJ1-5; V gene: TRBV19; clone size: -; D gene: TRBD1; CDR3 DNA: TGTGCCAGTAGGAGGGACAGGGCCACCAATCAGCCCCAGCATTTT; CDR3 protein: CASRRDRATNQPQHF
J gene: TRBJ2-3; V gene: TRBV11-3; clone size: -; D gene: TRBD1; CDR3 DNA: TGTGCCAGCAGCACTAGGGCCGGACAGGGAACAGATACGCAGTATTTT; CDR3 protein: CASSTRAGQGTDTQYF
J gene: TRBJ1-2; V gene: TRBV30; clone size: few; D gene: TRBD1; CDR3 DNA: TGTGCCGGAAGGGACAGGGGGCGAAGCTATGGCTACACCTTC; CDR3 protein: CAGRDRGRSYGYTF
J gene: TRBJ1-5; V gene: TRBV30; clone size: -; D gene: -; CDR3 DNA: TGTGCCTGGAGTGTACGGGACTATCAGCCCCAGCATTTT; CDR3 protein: CAWSVRDYQPQHF
J gene: TRBJ2-6; V gene: TRBV5-6; clone size: -; D gene: -; CDR3 DNA: TGTGCCAGCAGCTGGGGGGTAGGGCTTCGGGGCTCTGGGGCCAACGTCCTGACTTTC; CDR3 protein: CASSWGVGLRGSGANVLTF
J gene: TRBJ1-1; V gene: TRBV5-8; clone size: -; D gene: -; CDR3 DNA: TGTGCCAGCAGCTTGTCTCAGGTCGGAGCTTTCTTT; CDR3 protein: CASSLSQVGAFF
J gene: TRBJ1-2; V gene: TRBV19; clone size: -; D gene: TRBD1; CDR3 DNA: TGTGCCAGTACCGAACGAGGACAGGGGGCGGCTCGAAACTATGGCTACACCTTC; CDR3 protein: CASTERGQGAARNYGYTF
J gene: TRBJ1-2; V gene: TRBV6-7; clone size: -; D gene: TRBD1; CDR3 DNA: TGTGCCAGCAGTTACAATCTGGGGGGACAGGGGAGGTATGGCTACACCTTC; CDR3 protein: CASSYNLGGQGRYGYTF
J gene: TRBJ2-3; V gene: TRBV4-1; clone size: -; D gene: -; CDR3 DNA: TGCGCCAGCAGCCAAGTCTTAGGTAGCACAGATACGCAGTATTTT; CDR3 protein: CASSQVLGSTDTQYF
J gene: TRBJ2-7; V gene: TRBV30; clone size: -; D gene: -; CDR3 DNA: TGTGCCTGGAGTGTAAGGTCAGGGTACGAGCAGTACTTC; CDR3 protein: CAWSVRSGYEQYF
J gene: TRBJ2-6; V gene: TRBV6-5; clone size: few; D gene: -; CDR3 DNA: TGTGCCAGCAGTTACTCGCAGACCGCTGGGGCCAACGTCCTGACTTTC; CDR3 protein: CASSYSQTAGANVLTF
J gene: TRBJ1-5; V gene: TRBV19; clone size: -; D gene: -; CDR3 DNA: TGTGCCAGTAGTTGGGCAGTTAGCAATCAGCCCCAGCATTTT; CDR3 protein: CASSWAVSNQPQHF
J gene: TRBJ1-1; V gene: TRBV7-9; clone size: -; D gene: TRBD1; CDR3 DNA: TGTGCCAGCAGCGCCGGGGACAGGGGGGGAACGGCTGAAGCTTTCTTT; CDR3 protein: CASSAGDRGGTAEAFF
J gene: TRBJ2-3; V gene: TRBV20-1; clone size: few; D gene: -; CDR3 DNA: TGCAGTGCTAGAACAGATACGCAGTATTTT; CDR3 protein: CSARTDTQYF
J gene: TRBJ1-1; V gene: TRBV6-1; clone size: -; D gene: -; CDR3 DNA: TGTGCCAGCGGGGAAATAGGGTCCATGAACACTGAAGCTTTCTTT; CDR3 protein: CASGEIGSMNTEAFF
J gene: TRBJ1-1; V gene: TRBV5-1; clone size: medium-sized; D gene: -; CDR3 DNA: TGCGCCAGCAGCCAAACGACGGTGAACACTGAAGCTTTCTTT; CDR3 protein: CASSQTTVNTEAFF
J gene: TRBJ2-7; V gene: TRBV19; clone size: -; D gene: TRBD1; CDR3 DNA: TGTGCCAGTAGTAGAGGGACAGGGGCCTACGAGCAGTACTTC; CDR3 protein: CASSRGTGAYEQYF
J gene: TRBJ2-2; V gene: TRBV11-3; clone size: -; D gene: TRBD1; CDR3 DNA: TGTGCCAGCAGCCTTGGACAGGGGGCCGGGGAGCTGTTTTTT; CDR3 protein: CASSLGQGAGELFF
J gene: TRBJ2-1; V gene: TRBV27; clone size: -; D gene: TRBD2; CDR3 DNA: TGTGCCAGCAGTCCGGGACTAGCGGGAGACCGACCCTACAATGAGCAGTTCTTC; CDR3 protein: CASSPGLAGDRPYNEQFF
J gene: TRBJ1-2; V gene: TRBV28; clone size: -; D gene: -; CDR3 DNA: TGTGCCAGCAGTCGGCGGGCTAACAGGGTTAACTATGGCTACACCTTC; CDR3 protein: CASSRRANRVNYGYTF
J gene: TRBJ2-5; V gene: TRBV4-1; clone size: -; D gene: TRBD2; CDR3 DNA: TGCGCCAGCAGCCAAGGGGCCGCAGCGGGGGAGACCCAGTACTTC; CDR3 protein: CASSQGAAAGETQYF
J gene: TRBJ1-2; V gene: TRBV27; clone size: -; D gene: -; CDR3 DNA: TGTGCCAGCAGTCCACGGGAGGGGTACTATGGCTACACCTTC; CDR3 protein: CASSPREGYYGYTF
J gene: TRBJ1-4; V gene: TRBV6-6; clone size: medium-sized; D gene: -; CDR3 DNA: TGTGCCAGCCATACTTTCGACACCCCCGGTGAAAAACTGTTTTTT; CDR3 protein: CASHTFDTPGEKLFF
J gene: TRBJ2-7; V gene: TRBV20-1; clone size: medium-sized; D gene: -; CDR3 DNA: TGCAGTGCAGACGAGCAGTACTTC; CDR3 protein: CSADEQYF
J gene: TRBJ1-5; V gene: TRBV4-1; clone size: -; D gene: -; CDR3 DNA: TGCGCCAGCAGCCAGATTAATCAGCCCCAGCATTTT; CDR3 protein: CASSQINQPQHF
J gene: TRBJ2-1; V gene: TRBV5-1; clone size: large; D gene: TRBD2; CDR3 DNA: TGCGCCAGCAGCTCGACTAGCGGGGGGACCAATGAGCAGTTCTTC; CDR3 protein: CASSSTSGGTNEQFF